This T cell receptor (beta chain) was identified in a study of blood T cell repertoires in COVID-19. Across the whole study: Spain, Italy and the United States supplied samples that represented acute and convalescent COVID-19. In each case, the material was cDNA or gDNA derived from T cells, B-cell-depleted T cells, or PBMCs.

Authors' processing steps: Reference gene primer amplification gave nucleated cell count estimates. Produced via immunoSEQ multiplex PCR; TCRdb's table is partial and in-frame only. V, J and clone size were drawn from that table, and D and trimming were deduced from the DNA. The sample lists more than 110,000 clones, roughly 90% occurring once. The V gene's germline CDR1 is SGHTA and CDR2 FQGTGA. This CDR3 is 13 amino acids long. The J segment lost 6 bases and the V segment lost 4 bases, leaving 6 bases of the junction unmatched. The chain carries TRBV7-3 and TRBJ2-7; 7 nucleotides line up with TRBD1. The receptor's source is a man aged 50 to 59 with active or convalescent COVID-19. Sequencing input: peripheral blood. The CDR3 nucleotides are TGTGCCAGCAGCTCCGGGACAGTCTCCGAGCAGTACTTC. Translated: CASSSGTVSEQYF.